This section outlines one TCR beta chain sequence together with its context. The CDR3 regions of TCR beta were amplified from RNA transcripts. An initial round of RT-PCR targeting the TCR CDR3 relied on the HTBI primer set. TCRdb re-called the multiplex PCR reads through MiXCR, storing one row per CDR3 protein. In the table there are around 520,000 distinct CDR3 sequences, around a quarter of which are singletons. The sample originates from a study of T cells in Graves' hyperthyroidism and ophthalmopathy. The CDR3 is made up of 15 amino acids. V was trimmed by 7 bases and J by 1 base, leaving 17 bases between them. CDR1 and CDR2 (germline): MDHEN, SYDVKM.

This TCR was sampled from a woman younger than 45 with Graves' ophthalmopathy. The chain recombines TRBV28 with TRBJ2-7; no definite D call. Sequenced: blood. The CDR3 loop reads CASTLHYQMSYEQYF. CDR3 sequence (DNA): TGTGCCAGCACCCTACATTACCAGATGTCCTACGAGCAGTACTTC.